The clone carrying this T cell receptor beta chain was seen ten or more times. Its specificity is not known. This sample was taken from a study of T-cell memory formation after mild COVID-19. About the research overall: The TCR clusters were mostly specific to one donor.

CDR3 length: 15 amino acids. V gave up 7 bases and J gave up 0 bases, with 12 bases separating them. CDR1 and CDR2 (germline): MNHEY, SVGEGT. TCRdb used MiXCR to reprocess the 5' RACE reads, holding one entry per CDR3 protein. The sample gives more than 250,000 distinct CDR3 sequences, under 20% of which show up once; 23% is in the top ten. Regarding the study as a whole: For contracting clones, CD4+ ones sat mainly in CM and EM, CD8+ in EMRA. The appearance of some responding clones in pre-infection memory suggested that cross-reactive memory joined.

The sequenced material came from PBMCs or a T cell subset sorted from them (not recorded which). The receptor was isolated from a man aged 18-30 years who had mild COVID-19 (a few samples of this study predate the infection). Cell type and time point are not known. The rearrangement joins TRBV6-2 or TRBV6-3 to TRBJ2-2; D gene unclear. The CDR3 DNA is TGTGCCAGCACGGACGCCCTGCCGAACACCGGGGAGCTGTTTTTT. It is translated as CASTDALPNTGELFF.